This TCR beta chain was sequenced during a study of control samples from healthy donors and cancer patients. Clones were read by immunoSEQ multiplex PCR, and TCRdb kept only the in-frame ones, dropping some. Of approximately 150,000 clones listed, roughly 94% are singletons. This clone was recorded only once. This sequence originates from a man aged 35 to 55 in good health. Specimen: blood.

In DNA, the CDR3 is TGCGCCAGCAGCCAAGGAATCGGACCAAGCTCCTACAATGAGCAGTTCTTC. It encodes CASSQGIGPSSYNEQFF. The chain joins TRBV4-1 to TRBJ2-1; no definite D call. The CDR3 runs to 17 residues. Per the germline V gene, CDR1 is MGHRA and CDR2 is YSYEKL. V lost 1 base to trimming and J lost 0 bases, with 13 bases between them.